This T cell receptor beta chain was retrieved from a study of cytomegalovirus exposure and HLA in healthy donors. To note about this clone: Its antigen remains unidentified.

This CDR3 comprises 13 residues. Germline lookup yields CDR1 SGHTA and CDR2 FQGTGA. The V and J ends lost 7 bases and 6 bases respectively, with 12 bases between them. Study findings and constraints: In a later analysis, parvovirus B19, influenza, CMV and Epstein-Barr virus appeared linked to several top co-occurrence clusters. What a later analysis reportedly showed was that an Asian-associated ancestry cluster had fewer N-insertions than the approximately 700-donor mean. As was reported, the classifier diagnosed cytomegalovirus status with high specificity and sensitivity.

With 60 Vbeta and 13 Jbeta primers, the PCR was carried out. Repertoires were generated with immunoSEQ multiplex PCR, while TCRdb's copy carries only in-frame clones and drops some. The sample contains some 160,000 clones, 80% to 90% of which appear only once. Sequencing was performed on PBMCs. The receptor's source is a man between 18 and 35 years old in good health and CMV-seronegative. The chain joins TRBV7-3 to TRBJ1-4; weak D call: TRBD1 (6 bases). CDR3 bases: TGTGCCAGCACCCCGGGGGGGCATGAAAAACTGTTTTTT. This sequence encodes CASTPGGHEKLFF. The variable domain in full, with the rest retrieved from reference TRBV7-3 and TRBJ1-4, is GAGVSQTPSNKVTEKGKYVELRCDPISGHTALYWYRQSLGQGPEFLIYFQGTGAADDSGLPNDRFFAVRPEGSVSTLKIQRTERGDSAVYLCASTPGGHEKLFFGSGTQLSVL.